The source of this T cell receptor beta chain is a study of blood T cell repertoires in COVID-19. Study-level background: Some COVID-19 samples were acute and others convalescent; all came from the United States, Italy and Spain. PBMCs, B-cell-depleted T cells, or T cells provided the cDNA or gDNA that made up the material.

In the study's own analysis: Cell counts per sample came from amplifying reference gene primers. The assay was immunoSEQ multiplex PCR, and TCRdb's table has in-frame clones only and misses some. That table supplies the V and J calls and clone size; D and trimming were determined from the DNA. The sample contains 75,000 to 100,000 clones, almost 85% of which appear only once. Germline V CDR1 and CDR2: LNHDA, SQIVND (reference sequence). With 5 bases removed from V and 0 bases from J, the gap between germline ends came to 8 bases. CDR3 length equals 14 residues. This clone appeared a single time. Sequencing was carried out using peripheral blood. This TCR came from a human donor in a cohort sampled during active COVID-19. The rearrangement links TRBV19 to TRBJ2-1, with TRBD1 as a possible D gene (5 bases). The CDR3 DNA reads TGTGCCAGTAGTGTGACAGTCTCCTACAATGAGCAGTTCTTC. This codes for CASSVTVSYNEQFF.